The TCR beta chain described here comes from a study of CD8+CD57+ T cells in acquired aplastic anemia. The overall study: Mean yield of DNA from sorted CD4+ and CD8+ cells was roughly 3.1 ug. Study conclusions and caveats: The study identified 25 to 30 CD8+ CDR3 sequences shared by patients and controls. No significant difference in CD8+ Simpson's diversity was found between patients and controls.

Germline CDR1 MGHDK, CDR2 SYGVNS. Deletions cut 4 bases from V and 2 bases from J, with 8 bases between. The CDR3 runs 13 residues. Only patients with CD8+CD57+ cell expansion on flow cytometry were chosen for sequencing. By the time of blood sampling, patients had still received no therapy. CDR3 and TCR beta VDJ profiling relied on a genomic DNA template. Via MiXCR, TCRdb re-called the reads, giving one row per CDR3 protein. This sample has 50,000 to 65,000 distinct CDR3 sequences, with roughly three fifths found just once. This clonotype was detected once. Its antigen is not identified. What was sequenced was sorted CD4+, CD8+, or CD8+CD57+ T cells (not recorded which) from PBMCs. This TCR came from a human donor with aplastic anemia. V gene TRBV25-1 combines with J gene TRBJ1-2; no firm D call. CDR3 region: CASSVGENYGYTF. CDR3 DNA: TGTGCCAGCAGTGTTGGCGAAAACTATGGCTACACCTTC.